These 13 T cell receptor beta chains were all obtained from the same sample, sequenced in a study of T cell changes during pregnancy in multiple sclerosis (dated by TCRdb to between 2018 and 2021). Library preparation was by the immunoSEQ multiplex PCR assay. TCRdb took this table from immuneACCESS and kept in-frame rearrangements with V and J called. Such tables lack part of the clones; where checked against another copy, unresolved V genes explain under half of the gap, and the rest is unexplained. The sample table contains about 100,000 clones; only one count was recorded for 90% of them. Jointly, the top ten make up approximately 0.8% of the sample. Sequencing was performed on peripheral blood, taken in the second trimester of pregnancy. These receptors came from a female donor in good health, enrolled as a control in a pregnancy study.

This clone appeared a single time. CDR3 protein: CAWRGGFVGYTF. For the CDR3, the DNA is TGTGCCTGGCGGGGAGGGTTTGTGGGCTACACCTTC. The genes are TRBV30 and TRBJ1-2, with unresolved D. Germline loops: CDR1 GTSNPN, CDR2 SVGIG (reference sequence). The CDR3 sequence is 12 residues long. Trimming stripped 5 bases from V and 8 bases from J, with 15 bases between.

The V gene is TRBV2, the J gene TRBJ1-4, with D perhaps TRBD1 (5 bases). The CDR3 sequence is 14 residues long. The germline gives CDR1 SNHLY, CDR2 FYNNEI. V dropped 7 bases and J dropped 3 bases, with 12 bases sitting between them. In DNA form, the CDR3 reads TGTGCCAGCATAATAAACAGGCCTAATGAAAAACTGTTTTTT. Protein sequence: CASIINRPNEKLFF.

This sequence joins TRBV30 and TRBJ2-3; possible D gene TRBD1, 5 bases. The CDR3 has 15 amino acids. Germline values: CDR1 GTSNPN, CDR2 SVGIG (reference sequence). Trimming took off 3 bases at V and 1 base at J, with 14 bases between the two ends. The CDR3, as DNA: TGTGCCTGGAGCGAGGCTGGGGCCCGCACAGATACGCAGTATTTT. This sequence encodes CAWSEAGARTDTQYF. Variable domain in full (rest from reference TRBV30 and TRBJ2-3): SQTIHQWPATLVQPVGSPLSLECTVEGTSNPNLYWYRQAAGRGLQLLFYSVGIGQISSEVPQNLSASRPQDRQFILSSKKLLLSDSGFYLCAWSEAGARTDTQYFGPGTRLTVL.

V usage is TRBV14 and J usage is TRBJ1-1; perhaps TRBD1 as D (6 bases). This CDR3 is built from 15 residues. CDR1 and CDR2 from the germline V gene are SGHDN and FVKESK. V was cut by 1 base and J by 8 bases, with 17 bases left in between. The CDR3 DNA follows: TGTGCCAGCAGCCAAGTAGGGGGGGCCACAGGCGAAGCTTTCTTT. It yields the protein CASSQVGGATGEAFF.

The rearrangement links TRBV10-3 to TRBJ1-5; tentative D call: TRBD1 (6 bases). Trimming left V 10 bases short and J 2 bases short, with 18 bases between. Germline-derived CDR1 and CDR2 are ENHRY and SYGVKD. The CDR3 sequence is 15 residues long. The CDR3 loop reads CATGGGLSGNQPQHF. For the CDR3, the DNA is TGTGCCACCGGGGGGGGGCTAAGTGGCAATCAGCCCCAGCATTTT.

The rearrangement uses TRBV11-2 and TRBJ2-7, with a tentative D call TRBD2 (5 bases). This CDR3 has 12 residues. V was shortened by 6 bases and J by 3 bases, with 9 bases between the two germline ends. The germline V gene encodes CDR1 SGHAT and CDR2 FQNNGV. The CDR3 nucleotides read TGTGCCAGCAGAATTGGGAGCTACGAGCAGTACTTC. Amino acid sequence: CASRIGSYEQYF.

V and J are TRBV27 and TRBJ1-2; no clear D gene. The germline V and J ends were trimmed by 3 bases and 8 bases, with 16 bases remaining between them. The CDR3 has 14 amino acids. The V gene's germline CDR1 is MNHEY and CDR2 SMNVEV (reference sequence). CDR3 sequence: CASSFNSQSGGYTF. As DNA, the CDR3 is TGTGCCAGCAGTTTTAACAGCCAAAGCGGCGGCTACACCTTC.

This clone was found once. V gene TRBV5-8 combines with J gene TRBJ2-5, with 8 bases lining up with TRBD2. The CDR3 runs 14 residues. With V trimmed by 7 bases and J by 0 bases, 5 bases remained unmatched. Germline-derived CDR1 and CDR2 are SGHTS and YDEGEE. CDR3 sequence reads: CASSGGADQETQYF. CDR3 nucleotides: TGTGCCAGCTCCGGGGGGGCAGACCAAGAGACCCAGTACTTC.

The count of this clone is one. The rearrangement uses TRBV27 and TRBJ1-3, with 12 bases matching TRBD1. V lost 5 bases to trimming and J lost 1 base; unmatched junction nucleotides: 9. CDR1 and CDR2 from the germline V gene are MNHEY and SMNVEV (reference sequence). The CDR3 consists of 18 residues. The CDR3 spells CASSARDRGLFSGNTIYF. In DNA form, the CDR3 reads TGTGCCAGCAGTGCCCGGGACAGGGGGCTTTTTTCTGGAAACACCATATATTTT.

This chain connects TRBV18 to TRBJ1-1; the D gene is possibly TRBD1 (6 bases). Germline V gene sequence: CDR1 KGHSH, CDR2 LQKENI. The CDR3 has 15 amino acids. Deletions cut 6 bases from V and 2 bases from J, with 16 bases between. Here the CDR3 reads CASSPQPGQNTEAFF. The CDR3 coding sequence is TGTGCCAGCTCCCCGCAGCCGGGACAAAACACTGAAGCTTTCTTT.

The chain couples TRBV5-4 to TRBJ2-3; the D gene is possibly TRBD1 (7 bases). V lost 6 bases and J lost 5, with 22 bases in between. Germline loops: CDR1 SGHNT, CDR2 YYREEE (reference sequence). The CDR3 loop spans 16 amino acids. The CDR3 protein is CASTSPSRGEGDTQYF. The CDR3 nucleotides are TGTGCCAGCACTTCTCCGTCCAGGGGGGAAGGAGATACGCAGTATTTT.

This clone was seen just once. The chain joins TRBV15 to TRBJ2-3, with D perhaps TRBD2 (6 bases). The length of the CDR3 is 15 residues. Trimming left V 5 bases short and J 3 bases short, with 15 bases between. CDR1 is LNHNV and CDR2 is YYDKDF in the germline V gene (reference sequence). In nucleotides, the CDR3 is TGTGCCACCAGCGGGCCGGGGGAGGCAACAGATACGCAGTATTTT. This encodes CATSGPGEATDTQYF.

This clone was seen only once. The rearrangement joins TRBV27 to TRBJ1-1; TRBD1 is a possible D gene (5 bases). Germline CDR1 reads MNHEY; CDR2 reads SMNVEV (reference sequence). The CDR3 has 13 amino acids. V lost 1 base to trimming and J lost 6 bases, with 9 bases between them. The CDR3 region has the DNA TGTGCCAGCAGTTTATGGCGGGGGGCTGAAGCTTTCTTT. The encoded protein is CASSLWRGAEAFF.